This is a list of T cell receptor beta chains from one sample in a study of blood T cells in healthy people across ages. Via MiXCR, TCRdb re-called the 5' RACE reads, giving one row per CDR3 protein. The sample holds over 1,500,000 distinct CDR3 sequences; roughly 52% are singletons and the top ten take approximately 2.1%. Sequences were obtained from blood. The source of these receptors is a woman in her forties in good health. The CDR3 runs from the conserved cysteine through the conserved F or W. D genes are given only for firm matches. Clone size is given for some rows only: seen once, a few or many times, or a class if the clone is expanded.

>TRBV19|few|TRBJ2-5|NA
TGTGCCAGTAGTATAGATCGTAGGCAAGAGACCCAGTACTTC
CASSIDRRQETQYF
>TRBV5-6|NA|TRBJ2-5|NA
TGTGCCAGCAGCCTCCGACTAGCGAGGGGGCCGTACCAAGAGACCCAGTACTTC
CASSLRLARGPYQETQYF
>TRBV29-1|NA|TRBJ1-5|NA
TGCAGCGTTGAATTTGACAGCAATCAGCCCCAGCATTTT
CSVEFDSNQPQHF
>TRBV6-6|NA|TRBJ2-5|NA
TGTGCCAGCAGTGGGCAGGGGATCCAAGAGACCCAGTACTTC
CASSGQGIQETQYF
>TRBV28|few|TRBJ2-4|TRBD2
TGTGCCAGCAGTTTAATGGCTAGCGGATCACGAACCAAAAACATTCAGTACTTC
CASSLMASGSRTKNIQYF
>TRBV7-2|NA|TRBJ2-3|NA
TGTGCCAGCAGCGCGGACAGTTTCACAGATACGCAGTATTTT
CASSADSFTDTQYF
>TRBV5-1|few|TRBJ2-1|TRBD2
TGCGCCAGCAGCTTGGGTAAAATGGCGGGGGGCCCACAACCCTACAATGAGCAGTTCTTC
CASSLGKMAGGPQPYNEQFF
>TRBV7-2|NA|TRBJ2-3|TRBD2
TGTGCCAGCAGCCCGCGGGGGGCCAGAGATACGCAGTATTTT
CASSPRGARDTQYF
>TRBV24-1|NA|TRBJ2-1|TRBD2
TGTGCCACCAGGGGGACTAGCGGGGGGCCGCAGTTCTTC
CATRGTSGGPQFF
>TRBV5-6|NA|TRBJ2-7|NA
TGTGCCAGCGGCAACCGCTACGAGCAGTACTTC
CASGNRYEQYF
>TRBV5-1|few|TRBJ2-7|NA
TGCGCCAGCAGAGGGAATCCCCACGAGCAGTACTTC
CASRGNPHEQYF
>TRBV6-5|NA|TRBJ1-1|NA
TGTGCCAGCGGTTACTGGGGCGGAGCTGAAGCTTTCTTT
CASGYWGGAEAFF
>TRBV20-1|NA|TRBJ2-1|NA
TGCAGCCGGAGGGGGGCTGCGGGTGAGCAGTTCTTC
CSRRGAAGEQFF
>TRBV29-1|NA|TRBJ2-1|NA
TGCCTCGGAGTGGGGGGGCAGAGTGAGCAGTTCTTC
CLGVGGQSEQFF
>TRBV12-3/TRBV12-4|NA|TRBJ2-3|NA
TGTGCCAGCAGCCCGAGAGATATGCAGTATTTT
CASSPRDMQYF
>TRBV27|NA|TRBJ2-7|TRBD2
TGTGCCAGCAGTTTAGCTAGCGGGGGGATTTCCTACGAGCAGTACTTC
CASSLASGGISYEQYF
>TRBV5-1|NA|TRBJ1-2|NA
TGCGCCAGCAGCTTGTACCAGGGGAACTATGGCTACACCTTC
CASSLYQGNYGYTF
>TRBV13|NA|TRBJ2-1|NA
TGTGCCGGCAGCTTAGCTCCGAGGGACCCTTGGAATGAGCAGTTCTTC
CAGSLAPRDPWNEQFF
>TRBV15|few|TRBJ1-5|NA
TGTGCCACCAGCAGAGATCTAGGGAGGGGTCAGCCCCAGCATTTT
CATSRDLGRGQPQHF
>TRBV24-1|NA|TRBJ2-1|TRBD1
TGTGCCACCAGTGAGCCGGAGAACAGGGGTGATGAGCAGTTCTTC
CATSEPENRGDEQFF
>TRBV20-1|NA|TRBJ2-1|TRBD2
TGCAGTGCTAGAGGTCCACTAGCGGAGGGCTACAATGAGCAGTTCTTC
CSARGPLAEGYNEQFF
>TRBV6-2/TRBV6-3|NA|TRBJ2-5|NA
TGTGCCAGCAGATCATCCGTCAGGGTCCAAGAGACCCAGTACTTC
CASRSSVRVQETQYF
>TRBV12-3/TRBV12-4|NA|TRBJ1-1|NA
TGTGCCAGCAGTTCCACAGGGAGAATGAACACTGAAGCTTTCTTT
CASSSTGRMNTEAFF
>TRBV6-2/TRBV6-3|NA|TRBJ2-7|TRBD2
TGTGCCAGCAGGGCTGGACTAGCGGGGGGCCTTAGGCCCTACGAGCAGTACTTC
CASRAGLAGGLRPYEQYF
>TRBV2|NA|TRBJ2-1|NA
TGTGCCACCCTAATGTACAATGAGCAGTTCTTC
CATLMYNEQFF
>TRBV11-1|NA|TRBJ1-2|NA
TGTGCCATCAGAAAGACAGGAGGGTCGGACTACACCTTC
CAIRKTGGSDYTF
>TRBV4-1|NA|TRBJ2-2|NA
TGCGCCAGCAGCCAAGGTCCCGGGGGCAACGGGGAGCTGTTTTTT
CASSQGPGGNGELFF
>TRBV20-1|once|TRBJ1-1|NA
TGCAGTGCTATGCCCCCGAGTCGGGTGAACACTGAAGCTTTCTTT
CSAMPPSRVNTEAFF
>TRBV29-1|NA|TRBJ1-1|TRBD1
TGCAGCGTTGAAGATACAGGGGTGAACACTGAAGCTTTCTTT
CSVEDTGVNTEAFF
>TRBV6-1|once|TRBJ2-3|TRBD2
TGTGCCAGCAGTGAAAATAGACTAGCGGGGGCCCCAGATACGCAGTATTTT
CASSENRLAGAPDTQYF
>TRBV28|NA|TRBJ2-1|NA
TGTGCCAGCAGTACCGACGCAAGGGACTACAATGAGCAGTTCTTC
CASSTDARDYNEQFF
>TRBV2|NA|TRBJ2-4|NA
TGTGCCAGCAGAGACCTAGCTATGCAGTACTTC
CASRDLAMQYF
>TRBV4-3|many|TRBJ2-3|NA
TGCGCCAGCAGCCAGGTCGGAGATACGCAGTATTTT
CASSQVGDTQYF
>TRBV6-1|few|TRBJ2-1|TRBD2
TGTGCCAGCAGTCCCCCCTCCGGGACTAGCGGCTACAATGAGCAGTTCTTC
CASSPPSGTSGYNEQFF
>TRBV11-1|NA|TRBJ2-3|NA
TGTGCCAGCAGCTCAGAGTGGGGTACGCAGTATTTT
CASSSEWGTQYF
>TRBV5-6|NA|TRBJ2-2|NA
TGTGCCAGCAGCTTGGTCCGGCAGGATACCGGGGAGCTGTTTTTT
CASSLVRQDTGELFF
>TRBV7-2|NA|TRBJ2-3|NA
TGTGCCAGCAGCTCGGACATTCTTGCAGATACGCAGTATTTT
CASSSDILADTQYF
>TRBV2|NA|TRBJ2-7|TRBD1
TGTGCCAGCGAGGACAGGGGGAACGAGCAGTACTTC
CASEDRGNEQYF
>TRBV4-3|NA|TRBJ2-3|TRBD2
TGCGCCAGCAGCCAGACTAGCGGGGGGGAGGATACGCAGTATTTT
CASSQTSGGEDTQYF